These 5 T cell receptor beta chains were all obtained from the same sample, sequenced in a study of T cells expressing NK-cell markers. TCRdb reprocessed the 5' RACE reads and keeps a single row for each CDR3 protein, giving no DNA. The sample data list about 450,000 distinct CDR3 sequences. Sample: blood T cells: a sorted CD56 or NKG2C T cell subset, CD4+ or CD8+ T cells, or bulk PBMC T cells (not recorded which). Receptors were obtained from a woman between 18 and 70 years old in good health.

The V and J genes are TRBV6-5 and TRBJ2-5; TCRdb's D call of TRBD1 is untestable without DNA. Germline assignment: CDR1 MNHEY and CDR2 SVGAGI. CDR3 length: 16 residues. CDR3 residues: CASSYPTTGNQETQYF.

The chain uses TRBV7-3 and TRBJ2-3; lacking DNA, the TRBD2 call made by TCRdb goes unchecked. CDR3 size: 15 residues. Germline assignment: CDR1 SGHTA and CDR2 FQGTGA. CDR3 region: CASSSIAGGPDTQYF. The whole variable domain, filled in from reference TRBV7-3 and TRBJ2-3, reads GAGVSQTPSNKVTEKGKYVELRCDPISGHTALYWYRQSLGQGPEFLIYFQGTGAADDSGLPNDRFFAVRPEGSVSTLKIQRTERGDSAVYLCASSSIAGGPDTQYFGPGTRLTVL.

The V gene is TRBV7-6, the J gene TRBJ1-5. The CDR3 is 15 amino acids. The germline CDR1 and CDR2 sequences are SGHVS and FNYEAQ. CDR3 region: CASSLEPGVSRPQHF.

The V and J genes are TRBV3-1 and TRBJ2-7; checking the TCRdb D call of TRBD2 is not possible without DNA. The CDR3 has 16 residues. The V gene's germline CDR1 is LGHDT and CDR2 YNNKEL (reference sequence). CDR3 residues: CASSQVASGSGYEQYF.

The V gene is TRBV5-1, the J gene TRBJ1-1; TCRdb returns TRBD1, unconfirmable since there is no DNA. Germline lookup yields CDR1 SGHRS and CDR2 YFSETQ. CDR3 length: 15 amino acids. The CDR3 reads CASSSLTGINTEAFF.